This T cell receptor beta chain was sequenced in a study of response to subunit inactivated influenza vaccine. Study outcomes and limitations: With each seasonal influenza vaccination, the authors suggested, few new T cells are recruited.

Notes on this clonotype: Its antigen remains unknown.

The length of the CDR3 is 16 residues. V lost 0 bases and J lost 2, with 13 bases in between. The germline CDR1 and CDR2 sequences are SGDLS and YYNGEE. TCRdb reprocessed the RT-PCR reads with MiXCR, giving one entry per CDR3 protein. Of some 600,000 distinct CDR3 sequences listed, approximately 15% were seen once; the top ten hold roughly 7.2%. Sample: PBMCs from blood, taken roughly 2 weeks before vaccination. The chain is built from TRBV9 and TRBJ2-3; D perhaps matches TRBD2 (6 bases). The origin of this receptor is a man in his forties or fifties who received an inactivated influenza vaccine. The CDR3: CASSVVGGMNTDTQYF. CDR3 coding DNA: TGTGCCAGCAGCGTAGTTGGAGGGATGAACACAGATACGCAGTATTTT.